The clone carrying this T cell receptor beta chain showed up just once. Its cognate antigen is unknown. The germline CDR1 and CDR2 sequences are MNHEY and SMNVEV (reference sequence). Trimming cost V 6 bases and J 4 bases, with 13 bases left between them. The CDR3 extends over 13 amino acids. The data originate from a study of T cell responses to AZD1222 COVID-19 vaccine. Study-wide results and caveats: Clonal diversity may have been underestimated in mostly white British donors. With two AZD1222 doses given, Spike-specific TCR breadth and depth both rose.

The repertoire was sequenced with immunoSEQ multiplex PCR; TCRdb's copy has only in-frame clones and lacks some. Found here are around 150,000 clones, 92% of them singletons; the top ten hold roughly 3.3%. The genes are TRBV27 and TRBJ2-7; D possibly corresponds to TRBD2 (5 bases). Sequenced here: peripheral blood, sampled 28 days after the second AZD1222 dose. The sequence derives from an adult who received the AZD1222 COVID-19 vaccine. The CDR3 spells CASSRDKFYEQYF. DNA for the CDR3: TGTGCCAGCAGCCGGGATAAATTTTACGAGCAGTACTTC.